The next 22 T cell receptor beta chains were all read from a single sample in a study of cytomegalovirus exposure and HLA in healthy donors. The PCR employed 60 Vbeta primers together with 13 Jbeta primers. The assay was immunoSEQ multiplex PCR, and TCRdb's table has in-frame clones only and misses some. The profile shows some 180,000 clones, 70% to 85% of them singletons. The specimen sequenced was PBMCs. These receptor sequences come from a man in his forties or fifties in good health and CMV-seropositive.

The CDR3 loop reads CASSPASGTYEQYF. In DNA form, the CDR3 reads TGTGCCAGCAGCCCCGCTAGCGGGACCTACGAGCAGTACTTC. V usage is TRBV6-1 and J usage is TRBJ2-7; 9 nucleotides line up with TRBD2. The germline V gene has CDR1 MNHNS and CDR2 SASEGT. The CDR3 contains 14 residues. The trim removed 6 bases at V and 2 bases at J, leaving 5 bases unmatched.

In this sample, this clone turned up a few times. In DNA form, the CDR3 reads TGTGCCAGCAGCTTAGGCGGGATGACTGCCAAAAACATTCAGTACTTC. Encoded protein: CASSLGGMTAKNIQYF. The chain joins TRBV5-4 to TRBJ2-4, with D tentatively TRBD2 (6 bases). Trimming stripped 2 bases from V and 1 base from J, with 13 bases between. The CDR3 totals 16 residues. The germline CDR1 and CDR2 sequences are SGHNT and YYREEE (reference sequence).

Written as DNA, the CDR3 is TGTGCCAGCAGCTTACTCCACGGGGCAGGGGACGACTACGAGCAGTACTTC. It specifies CASSLLHGAGDDYEQYF. The chain employs TRBV13 and TRBJ2-7; TRBD1 is a possible D gene (6 bases). The germline V gene encodes CDR1 PRHDT and CDR2 FYEKMQ (reference sequence). This CDR3 is 17 amino acids long. V was trimmed by 2 bases and J by 3 bases, leaving 20 bases between them.

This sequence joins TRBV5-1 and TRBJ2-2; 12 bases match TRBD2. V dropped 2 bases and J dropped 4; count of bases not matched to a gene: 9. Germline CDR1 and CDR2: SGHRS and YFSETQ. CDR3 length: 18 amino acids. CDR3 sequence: CASSFRLAGGPGTGELFF. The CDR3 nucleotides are TGCGCCAGCAGCTTCAGGCTAGCGGGAGGGCCTGGCACCGGGGAGCTGTTTTTT.

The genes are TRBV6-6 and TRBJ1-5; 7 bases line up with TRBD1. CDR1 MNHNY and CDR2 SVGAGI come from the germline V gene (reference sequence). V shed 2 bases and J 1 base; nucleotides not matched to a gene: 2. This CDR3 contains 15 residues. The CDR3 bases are TGTGCCAGCAGTTACGGCAGGGGGAGCAATCAGCCCCAGCATTTT. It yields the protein CASSYGRGSNQPQHF.

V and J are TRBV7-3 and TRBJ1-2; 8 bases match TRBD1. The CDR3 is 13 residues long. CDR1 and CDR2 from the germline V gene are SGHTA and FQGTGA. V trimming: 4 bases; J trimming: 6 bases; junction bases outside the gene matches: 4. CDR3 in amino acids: CASSYGQGDGYTF. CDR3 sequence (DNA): TGTGCCAGCAGCTACGGACAGGGAGATGGCTACACCTTC.

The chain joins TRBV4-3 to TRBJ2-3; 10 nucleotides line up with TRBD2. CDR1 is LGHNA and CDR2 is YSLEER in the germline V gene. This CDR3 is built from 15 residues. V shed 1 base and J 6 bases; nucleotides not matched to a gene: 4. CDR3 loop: CASSQVGSGRDTQYF. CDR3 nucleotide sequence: TGCGCCAGCAGCCAAGTGGGTAGCGGGAGGGATACGCAGTATTTT.

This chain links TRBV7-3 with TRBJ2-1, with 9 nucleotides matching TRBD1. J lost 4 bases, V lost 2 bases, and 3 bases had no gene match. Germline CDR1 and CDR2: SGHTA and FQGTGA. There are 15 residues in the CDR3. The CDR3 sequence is CASSLDRGEYNEQFF. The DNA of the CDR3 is TGTGCCAGCAGCTTAGACAGGGGGGAATACAATGAGCAGTTCTTC.

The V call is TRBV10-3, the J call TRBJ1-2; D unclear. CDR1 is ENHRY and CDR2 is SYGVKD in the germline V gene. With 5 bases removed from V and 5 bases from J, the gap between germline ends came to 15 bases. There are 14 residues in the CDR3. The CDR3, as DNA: TGTGCCATCAGTTCCTATGGCGGGGAATATGGCTACACCTTC. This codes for CAISSYGGEYGYTF.

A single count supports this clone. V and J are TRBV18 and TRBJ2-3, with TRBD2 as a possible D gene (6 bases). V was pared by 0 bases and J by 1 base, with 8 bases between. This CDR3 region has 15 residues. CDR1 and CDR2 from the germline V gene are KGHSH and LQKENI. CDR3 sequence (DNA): TGTGCCAGCTCACCACCTGCTAGCGGCACAGATACGCAGTATTTT. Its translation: CASSPPASGTDTQYF.

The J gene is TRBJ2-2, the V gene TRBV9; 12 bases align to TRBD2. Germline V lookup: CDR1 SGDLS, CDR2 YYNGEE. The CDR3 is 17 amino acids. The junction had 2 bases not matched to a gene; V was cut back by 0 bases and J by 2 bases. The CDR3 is CASSVASGGANTGELFF. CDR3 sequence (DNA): TGTGCCAGCAGCGTAGCTAGCGGGGGGGCAAACACCGGGGAGCTGTTTTTT. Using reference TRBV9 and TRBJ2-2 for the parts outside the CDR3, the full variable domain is DSGVTQTPKHLITATGQRVTLRCSPRSGDLSVYWYQQSLDQGLQFLIQYYNGEERAKGNILERFSAQQFPDLHSELNLSSLELGDSALYFCASSVASGGANTGELFFGEGSRLTVL.

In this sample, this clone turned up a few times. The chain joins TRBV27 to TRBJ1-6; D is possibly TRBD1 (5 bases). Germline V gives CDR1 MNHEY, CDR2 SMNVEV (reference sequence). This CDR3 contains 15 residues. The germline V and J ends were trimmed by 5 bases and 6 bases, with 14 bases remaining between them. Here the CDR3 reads CASSGGGGGNSPLHF. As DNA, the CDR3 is TGTGCCAGCAGTGGGGGGGGAGGAGGTAATTCACCCCTCCACTTT.

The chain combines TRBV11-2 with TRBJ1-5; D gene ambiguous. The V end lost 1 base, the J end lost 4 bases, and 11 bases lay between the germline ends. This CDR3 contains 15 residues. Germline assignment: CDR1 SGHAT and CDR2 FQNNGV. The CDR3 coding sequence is TGTGCCAGCAGCTTAGGGACGGGAAGTAATCAGCCCCAGCATTTT. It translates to CASSLGTGSNQPQHF.

CDR3 amino acids: CASSDTSYNEQFF. The DNA of the CDR3 is TGTGCTAGCTCGGACACCTCCTACAATGAGCAGTTCTTC. This chain connects TRBV12-5 to TRBJ2-1, with a weak D call TRBD1 (5 bases). CDR1 is LGHNT, CDR2 FRNRAP, per germline. This CDR3 comprises 13 residues. Trimming left V 9 bases short and J 0 bases short, with 9 bases between.

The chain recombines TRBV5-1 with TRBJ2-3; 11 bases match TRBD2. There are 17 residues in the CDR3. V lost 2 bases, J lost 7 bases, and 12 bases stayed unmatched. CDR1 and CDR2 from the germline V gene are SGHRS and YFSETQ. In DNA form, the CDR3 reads TGCGCCAGCAGCTTCCAGGGTAGCGGGAGGGCCGGGAATACGCAGTATTTT. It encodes CASSFQGSGRAGNTQYF.

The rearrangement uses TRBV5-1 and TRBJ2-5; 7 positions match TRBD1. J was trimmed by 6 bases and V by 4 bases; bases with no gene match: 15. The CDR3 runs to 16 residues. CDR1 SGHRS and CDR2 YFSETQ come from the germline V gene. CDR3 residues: CASSAGTVRMVQTQYF. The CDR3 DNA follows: TGCGCCAGCAGCGCTGGGACAGTGAGAATGGTGCAGACCCAGTACTTC.

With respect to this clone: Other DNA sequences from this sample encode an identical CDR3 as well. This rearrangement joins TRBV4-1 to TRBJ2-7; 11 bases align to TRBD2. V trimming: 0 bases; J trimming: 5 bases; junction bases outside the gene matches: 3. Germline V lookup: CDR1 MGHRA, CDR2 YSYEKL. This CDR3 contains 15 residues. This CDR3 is CASSQETSGSDEQYF. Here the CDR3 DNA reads TGCGCCAGCAGCCAAGAAACTAGCGGGAGTGACGAGCAGTACTTC.

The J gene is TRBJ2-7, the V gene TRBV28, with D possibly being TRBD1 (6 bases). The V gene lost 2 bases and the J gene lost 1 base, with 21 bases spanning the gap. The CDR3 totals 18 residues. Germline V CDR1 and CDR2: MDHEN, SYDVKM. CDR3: CASSLPRTELLRSYEQYF. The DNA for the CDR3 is TGTGCCAGCAGTTTACCAAGGACAGAACTCCTTAGATCCTACGAGCAGTACTTC.

CDR3 loop: CATSRDNYNEQFF. CDR3 nucleotide sequence: TGTGCCACCAGCAGAGATAATTACAATGAGCAGTTCTTC. This rearrangement joins TRBV15 to TRBJ2-1; no clear D gene. CDR1 and CDR2 (germline): LNHNV, YYDKDF (reference sequence). The CDR3 extends over 13 amino acids. V was clipped by 0 bases and J by 4 bases, with 4 bases between them.

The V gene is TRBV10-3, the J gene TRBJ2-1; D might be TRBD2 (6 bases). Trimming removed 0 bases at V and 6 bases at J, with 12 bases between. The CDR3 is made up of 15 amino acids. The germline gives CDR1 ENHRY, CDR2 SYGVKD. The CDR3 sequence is CAISESGLPRNEQFF. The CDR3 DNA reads TGTGCCATCAGTGAGTCGGGACTGCCCCGCAATGAGCAGTTCTTC.

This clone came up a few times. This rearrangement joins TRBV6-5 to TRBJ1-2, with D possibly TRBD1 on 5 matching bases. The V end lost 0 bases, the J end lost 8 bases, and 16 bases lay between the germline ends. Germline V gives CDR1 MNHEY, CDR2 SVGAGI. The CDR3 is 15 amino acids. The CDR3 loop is CASSYSRDSLIGYTF. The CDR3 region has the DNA TGTGCCAGCAGTTACTCGAGGGACTCCTTAATCGGCTACACCTTC.

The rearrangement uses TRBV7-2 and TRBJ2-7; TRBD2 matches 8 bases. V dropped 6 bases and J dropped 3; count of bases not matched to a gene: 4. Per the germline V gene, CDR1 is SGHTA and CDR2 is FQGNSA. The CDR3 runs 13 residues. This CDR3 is CASSSTSGYEQYF. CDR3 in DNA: TGTGCCAGCAGTTCCACTAGCGGCTACGAGCAGTACTTC.